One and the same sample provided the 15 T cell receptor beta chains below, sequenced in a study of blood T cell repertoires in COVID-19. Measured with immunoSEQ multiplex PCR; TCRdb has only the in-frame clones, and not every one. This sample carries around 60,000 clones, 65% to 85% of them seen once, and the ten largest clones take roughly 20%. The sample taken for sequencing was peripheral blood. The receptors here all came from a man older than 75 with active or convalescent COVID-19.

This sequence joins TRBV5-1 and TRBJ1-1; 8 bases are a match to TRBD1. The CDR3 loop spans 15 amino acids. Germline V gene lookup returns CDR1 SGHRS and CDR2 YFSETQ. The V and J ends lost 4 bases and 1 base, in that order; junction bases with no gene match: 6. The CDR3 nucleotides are TGCGCCAGCAGCGGGTGGACAGGGTCGAACACTGAAGCTTTCTTT. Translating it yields CASSGWTGSNTEAFF.

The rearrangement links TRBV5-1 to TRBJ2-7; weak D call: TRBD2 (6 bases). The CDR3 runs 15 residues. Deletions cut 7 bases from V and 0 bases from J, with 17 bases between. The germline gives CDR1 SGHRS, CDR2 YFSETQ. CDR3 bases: TGCGCCAGCGCCTGGGATCGGGGGAGCTCCTACGAGCAGTACTTC. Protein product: CASAWDRGSSYEQYF. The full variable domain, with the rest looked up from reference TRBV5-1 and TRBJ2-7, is KAGVTQTPRYLIKTRGQQVTLSCSPISGHRSVSWYQQTPGQGLQFLFEYFSETQRNKGNFPGRFSGRQFSNSRSEMNVSTLELGDSALYLCASAWDRGSSYEQYFGPGTRLTVT.

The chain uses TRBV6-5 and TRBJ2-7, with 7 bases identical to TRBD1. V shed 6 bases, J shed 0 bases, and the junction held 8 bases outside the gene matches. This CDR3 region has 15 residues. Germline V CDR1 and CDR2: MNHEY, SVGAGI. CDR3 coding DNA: TGTGCCAGCAGGACGGGGACAGTCGGCTCCTACGAGCAGTACTTC. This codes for CASRTGTVGSYEQYF.

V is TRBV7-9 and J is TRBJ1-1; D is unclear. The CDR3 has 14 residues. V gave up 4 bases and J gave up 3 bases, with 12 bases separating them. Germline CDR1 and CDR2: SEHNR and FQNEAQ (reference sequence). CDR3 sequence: CASSSRGHYTEAFF. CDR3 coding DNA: TGTGCCAGCAGCTCCCGAGGGCACTACACTGAAGCTTTCTTT.

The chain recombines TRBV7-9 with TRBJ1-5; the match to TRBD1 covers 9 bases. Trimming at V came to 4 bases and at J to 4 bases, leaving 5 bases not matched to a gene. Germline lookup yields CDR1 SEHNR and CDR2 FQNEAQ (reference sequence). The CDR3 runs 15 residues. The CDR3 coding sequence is TGTGCCAGCAGCTCTCTCGGGACAGGGAATCAGCCCCAGCATTTT. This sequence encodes CASSSLGTGNQPQHF.

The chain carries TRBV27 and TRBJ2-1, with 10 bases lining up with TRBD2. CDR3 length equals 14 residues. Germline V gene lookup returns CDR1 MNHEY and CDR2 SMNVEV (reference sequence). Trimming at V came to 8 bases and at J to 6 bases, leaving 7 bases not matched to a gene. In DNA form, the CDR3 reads TGTGCCAGCTCAGGCCTAGCGGGAGTCAATGAGCAGTTCTTC. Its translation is CASSGLAGVNEQFF.

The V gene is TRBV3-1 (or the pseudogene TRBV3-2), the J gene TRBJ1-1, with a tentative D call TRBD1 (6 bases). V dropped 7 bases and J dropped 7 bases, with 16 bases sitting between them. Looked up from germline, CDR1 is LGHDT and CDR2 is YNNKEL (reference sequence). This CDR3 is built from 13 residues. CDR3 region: CASTEQGPYEAFF. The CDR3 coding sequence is TGTGCCAGCACCGAACAGGGACCGTATGAAGCTTTCTTT.

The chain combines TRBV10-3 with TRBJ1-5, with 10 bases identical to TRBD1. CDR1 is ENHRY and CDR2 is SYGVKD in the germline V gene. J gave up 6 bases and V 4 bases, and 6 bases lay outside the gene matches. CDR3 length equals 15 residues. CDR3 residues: CAISAGTGAGQPQHF. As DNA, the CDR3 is TGTGCCATCAGTGCCGGGACAGGGGCCGGTCAGCCCCAGCATTTT.

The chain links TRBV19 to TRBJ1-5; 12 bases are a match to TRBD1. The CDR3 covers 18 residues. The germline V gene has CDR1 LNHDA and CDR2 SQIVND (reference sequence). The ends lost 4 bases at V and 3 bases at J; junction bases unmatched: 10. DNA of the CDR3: TGTGCCAGTAGTAAAACCGGGACAGGGGGCCGGGACAATCAGCCCCAGCATTTT. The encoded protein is CASSKTGTGGRDNQPQHF.

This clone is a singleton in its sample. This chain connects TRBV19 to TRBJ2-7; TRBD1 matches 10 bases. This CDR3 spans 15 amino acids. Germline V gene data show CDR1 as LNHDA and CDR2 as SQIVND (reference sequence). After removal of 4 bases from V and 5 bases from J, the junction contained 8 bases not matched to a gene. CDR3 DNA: TGTGCCAGTAGTAAGAGGGGACAGGGGATCGACGAGCAGTACTTC. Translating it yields CASSKRGQGIDEQYF.

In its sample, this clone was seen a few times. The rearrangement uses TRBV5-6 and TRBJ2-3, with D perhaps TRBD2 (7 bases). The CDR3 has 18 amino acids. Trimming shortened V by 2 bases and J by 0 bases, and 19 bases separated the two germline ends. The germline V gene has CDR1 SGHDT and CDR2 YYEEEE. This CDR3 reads CASSLRRGRGPSTDTQYF. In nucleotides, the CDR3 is TGTGCCAGCAGCTTACGGCGGGGGCGGGGTCCTAGCACAGATACGCAGTATTTT.

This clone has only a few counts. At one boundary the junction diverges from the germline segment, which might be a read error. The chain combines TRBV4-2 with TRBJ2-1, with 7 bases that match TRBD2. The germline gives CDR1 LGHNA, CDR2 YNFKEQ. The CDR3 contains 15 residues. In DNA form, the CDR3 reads TGTGCCAGCAGCCGGACTAGAGGTTCCTCCAATGAGCAGTTCTTC. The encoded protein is CASSRTRGSSNEQFF.

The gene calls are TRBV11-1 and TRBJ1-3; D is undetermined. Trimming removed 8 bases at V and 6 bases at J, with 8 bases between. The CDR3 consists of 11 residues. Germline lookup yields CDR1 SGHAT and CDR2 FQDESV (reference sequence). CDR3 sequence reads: CASSEENTIYF. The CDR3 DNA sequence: TGTGCCAGCTCGGAGGAAAACACCATATATTTT.

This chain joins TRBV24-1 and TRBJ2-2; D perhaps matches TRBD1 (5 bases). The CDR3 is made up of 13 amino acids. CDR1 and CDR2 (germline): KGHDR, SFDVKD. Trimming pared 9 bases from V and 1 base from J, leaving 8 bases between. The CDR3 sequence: CATQGRNTGELFF. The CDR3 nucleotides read TGTGCCACCCAGGGAAGGAACACCGGGGAGCTGTTTTTT.

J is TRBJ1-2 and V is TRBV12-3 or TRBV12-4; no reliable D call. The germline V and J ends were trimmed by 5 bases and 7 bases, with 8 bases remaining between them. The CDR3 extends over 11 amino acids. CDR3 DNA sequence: TGTGCCAGCAGTCGGGAGGCTGGCTACACCTTC. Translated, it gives CASSREAGYTF.